A selection of T cell receptor beta chains follows, all from one sample in a study of CD8+ T cells in alopecia areata. Sequencing used immunoSEQ multiplex PCR; TCRdb keeps in-frame clones, though not all of them. This table holds tens of thousands of clones, approximately 66% found once. Sequencing used CD8+ T cells sorted from blood, obtained at week 24, from a patient treated with tofacitinib. Receptors were obtained from a human donor with alopecia areata. CDR3s include the opening cysteine and the closing phenylalanine or tryptophan. D genes are given only for firm matches. Size tells how often a clone was seen (once, few, many) or the class of an expanded clone, and some rows leave it out.

TRBD1	TRBV15	-	TRBJ2-3	TGTGCCACCAGCAGCTCAGGGGGCCGGAACCCTACAGATACGCAGTATTTT	CATSSSGGRNPTDTQYF
-	TRBV27	-	TRBJ1-2	TGTGCCAGCAGTTTTGTGGCAGTCCCGTATGGCTACACCTTC	CASSFVAVPYGYTF
-	TRBV9	-	TRBJ2-1	TGTGCCAGCAGCGCAGACCCGGTATATACAGGGAATGAGCAGTTCTTC	CASSADPVYTGNEQFF
TRBD2	TRBV7-9	-	TRBJ2-3	TGTGCCAGCAGCTCCCCACTTGTAGCGGGAGGCACAGATACGCAGTATTTT	CASSSPLVAGGTDTQYF
-	TRBV4-3	few	TRBJ1-5	TGCGCCAGCAGCCAAGCTGGGGGTACCAATCAGCCCCAGCATTTT	CASSQAGGTNQPQHF
-	TRBV30	few	TRBJ2-5	TGTGCCTGTGAGGAGGGGGCAGAAGAGACCCAGTACTTC	CACEEGAEETQYF
-	TRBV29-1	few	TRBJ1-2	TGCAGCGTTCGCGGGCAGATGCCCTATGGCTACACCTTC	CSVRGQMPYGYTF
-	TRBV19	-	TRBJ1-1	TGTGCCAGTAATTCAGGTACCGAAGCTTTCTTT	CASNSGTEAFF
TRBD1	TRBV28	-	TRBJ2-1	TGTGCCAGCAGTGACTCGGACAGGGGTGAGCAGTTCTTC	CASSDSDRGEQFF
-	TRBV7-9	-	TRBJ2-7	TGTGCCAGCAGCCCCGCCGCCGGAATATCCTACGAGCAGTACTTC	CASSPAAGISYEQYF
-	TRBV15	-	TRBJ2-3	TGTGCCACCAGCCCGTCTCGGGGATTCACAGATACGCAGTATTTT	CATSPSRGFTDTQYF
-	TRBV5-1	-	TRBJ1-2	TGCGCCAGCAGCTTGTTTAGGTGGGGCACTAACTATGGCTACACCTTC	CASSLFRWGTNYGYTF
-	TRBV7-6	-	TRBJ1-1	TGTGCCAGCAGCGTAGAGTGGGCCCCGGGGACTGAAGCTTTCTTT	CASSVEWAPGTEAFF
-	TRBV9	-	TRBJ2-1	TGTGCCAGCAGCTCGGGGGCAGGGATCGATGAGCAGTTCTTC	CASSSGAGIDEQFF
TRBD1	TRBV27	-	TRBJ1-1	TGTGCCAGCAGTTTATCCAGGACAGGGAACACTGAAGCTTTCTTT	CASSLSRTGNTEAFF
-	TRBV2	-	TRBJ2-1	TGTGCCAGCAGTGATACGTTCGGTGAGCAGTTCTTC	CASSDTFGEQFF
-	TRBV5-6	-	TRBJ2-7	TGTGCCAGCAGCCTAGTAGGTTCCTACGAGCAGTACTTC	CASSLVGSYEQYF
-	TRBV7-9	-	TRBJ2-7	TGTGCCAGCAGCCCCCCCCGGGCCCCGTCCTACGAGCAGTACTTC	CASSPPRAPSYEQYF
-	TRBV4-3	-	TRBJ2-7	TGCGCCAGCAGCCAAGAGACGGGCGTTCCATCCTACGAGCAGTACTTC	CASSQETGVPSYEQYF
TRBD1	TRBV29-1	-	TRBJ1-1	TGCAGCGTTGGACAGGGGAGGGGCACTGAAGCTTTCTTT	CSVGQGRGTEAFF
TRBD1	TRBV5-4	-	TRBJ2-2	TGTGCCAGCAGCGGTCGGACAGGGACCGGGGAGCTGTTTTTT	CASSGRTGTGELFF
-	TRBV7-9	-	TRBJ2-7	TGTGCCAGCAGCCCCCCTCCTGGACAAGGGCACGAGCAGTACTTC	CASSPPPGQGHEQYF